Below, one T cell receptor beta chain is given with its context. Other DNA sequences in the same sample also yield this CDR3. The data originate from a study of blood T cell repertoires in COVID-19. Turning to the study itself: Collection of acute and convalescent COVID-19 samples took place in the United States, Italy and Spain. PBMCs, B-cell-depleted T cells, or T cells were the source of the cDNA or gDNA that made up the material.

The V and J ends lost 3 bases and 6 bases, in that order; junction bases with no gene match: 2. The CDR3 extends over 13 amino acids. CDR1 and CDR2 (germline): SGDLS, YYNGEE. In the source study's methods: Reference gene primer amplification gave nucleated cell count estimates. Clones were sequenced by immunoSEQ multiplex PCR, and TCRdb holds only the in-frame ones, with some missing. That table is the source of V, J and clone size, and D and trimming were worked out from the DNA. The profile shows about 91,000 clones, 88% of them singletons. The TCR comes from a woman aged 80 or over with active COVID-19. Sequencing was done on a sample of peripheral blood. This rearrangement joins TRBV9 to TRBJ2-1; 8 nucleotides match TRBD2. The CDR3: CASSGTSRNEQFF. The CDR3 DNA reads TGTGCCAGCAGCGGGACTAGCCGCAATGAGCAGTTCTTC.